The clone carrying this T cell receptor (beta chain) was seen a handful of times. Its antigen is unidentified. This sample is part of a study of PD-1 blockade in classical Hodgkin lymphoma. Overall study findings and caveats: Baseline diversity resembling that of newly diagnosed patients was seen in complete responders. Causes of the repertoire differences remain undefined, possibly disease activity or prior therapy.

Relapse after autologous stem cell transplantation occurred in every patient, and brentuximab vedotin exposure varied. Per germline, CDR1 SGHVS and CDR2 FNYEAQ. Trimming removed 0 bases at V and 2 bases at J, with 13 bases between. This CDR3 has 17 amino acids. The data were produced by immunoSEQ multiplex PCR, yet TCRdb's version contains in-frame clones alone and is incomplete. The data contain 35,000 to 50,000 clones, roughly 70% of them singletons. The TCR originated in a human donor with classical Hodgkin lymphoma. The chain has TRBV7-6 and TRBJ2-2; possible D gene TRBD1, 5 bases. The material sequenced was peripheral blood mononuclear cells (PBMCs), taken before the second cycle of nivolumab. CDR3 region: CASSLAGFTGNTGELFF. The CDR3 nucleotides read TGTGCCAGCAGCTTAGCGGGGTTTACAGGAAACACCGGGGAGCTGTTTTTT.